A selection of T cell receptor beta chains follows, all from one sample in a study of cytomegalovirus exposure and HLA in healthy donors. The repertoire was sequenced with immunoSEQ multiplex PCR; TCRdb's copy has only in-frame clones and lacks some. The table has about 40,000 clones, less than 85% seen once. Sequencing input: PBMCs. The receptors stem from a young woman in good health and CMV-seropositive. Each CDR3 is given with its conserved first and last residue. Fields, in order: CDR3 length, D gene, V gene, J gene, clone size, CDR3 protein, CDR3 DNA. D genes are given only for firm matches. A clone size is listed for some rows: how often the clone was seen (once, few, many), or a class if it is expanded.

CDR3 length: 15; D gene: -; V gene: TRBV6-6; J gene: TRBJ2-7; clone size: -; CDR3 protein: CASSYGRGDTYEQYF; CDR3 DNA: TGTGCCAGCAGTTACGGTAGGGGCGATACCTACGAGCAGTACTTC
CDR3 length: 13; D gene: -; V gene: TRBV29-1; J gene: TRBJ2-1; clone size: -; CDR3 protein: CSVWADLGDEQFF; CDR3 DNA: TGCAGCGTTTGGGCAGACCTGGGCGATGAGCAGTTCTTC
CDR3 length: 15; D gene: TRBD1; V gene: TRBV4-3; J gene: TRBJ1-2; clone size: -; CDR3 protein: CASSHSGGTLDGYTF; CDR3 DNA: TGCGCCAGCAGCCACTCAGGGGGCACATTGGATGGCTACACCTTC
CDR3 length: 15; D gene: TRBD2; V gene: TRBV11-2; J gene: TRBJ2-7; clone size: once; CDR3 protein: CASSLLAGVLDEQYF; CDR3 DNA: TGTGCCAGCAGCTTGTTAGCGGGAGTTTTGGACGAGCAGTACTTC
CDR3 length: 18; D gene: TRBD2; V gene: TRBV28; J gene: TRBJ2-5; clone size: -; CDR3 protein: CASSPLAAGLAGAGTQYF; CDR3 DNA: TGTGCCAGCAGTCCCCTCGCCGCTGGACTAGCGGGAGCGGGGACCCAGTACTTC
CDR3 length: 15; D gene: -; V gene: TRBV4-3; J gene: TRBJ1-1; clone size: -; CDR3 protein: CASSQELGDIPEAFF; CDR3 DNA: TGCGCCAGCAGCCAAGAGTTAGGGGACATTCCTGAAGCTTTCTTT
CDR3 length: 19; D gene: TRBD1; V gene: TRBV4-3; J gene: TRBJ1-3; clone size: once; CDR3 protein: CASSPYRDRPSLAGNTIYF; CDR3 DNA: TGCGCCAGCAGCCCCTACCGGGACAGGCCCTCCCTGGCGGGAAACACCATATATTTT
CDR3 length: 12; D gene: -; V gene: TRBV19; J gene: TRBJ2-2; clone size: -; CDR3 protein: CASSPYTGELFF; CDR3 DNA: TGTGCCAGTAGTCCATACACCGGGGAGCTGTTTTTT
CDR3 length: 15; D gene: TRBD1; V gene: TRBV7-2; J gene: TRBJ1-2; clone size: -; CDR3 protein: CASSLAPGQGGGYTF; CDR3 DNA: TGTGCCAGCAGCTTAGCCCCGGGACAGGGGGGTGGCTACACCTTC
CDR3 length: 14; D gene: -; V gene: TRBV7-8; J gene: TRBJ1-4; clone size: -; CDR3 protein: CASSLDIRNEKLFF; CDR3 DNA: TGTGCCAGCAGCTTGGACATAAGAAATGAAAAACTGTTTTTT
CDR3 length: 16; D gene: TRBD1; V gene: TRBV7-9; J gene: TRBJ1-4; clone size: once; CDR3 protein: CSSSLWLGTDNEKLFF; CDR3 DNA: TGTTCCAGCAGCTTATGGTTAGGGACAGACAATGAAAAACTGTTTTTT
CDR3 length: 13; D gene: TRBD1; V gene: TRBV7-2; J gene: TRBJ2-5; clone size: -; CDR3 protein: CASRKTGGETQYF; CDR3 DNA: TGTGCCAGCAGAAAAACAGGGGGAGAGACCCAGTACTTC
CDR3 length: 12; D gene: -; V gene: TRBV19; J gene: TRBJ1-2; clone size: -; CDR3 protein: CASTKTGRGYTF; CDR3 DNA: TGTGCCAGCACTAAGACAGGAAGGGGCTACACCTTC
CDR3 length: 16; D gene: -; V gene: TRBV4-1; J gene: TRBJ2-7; clone size: -; CDR3 protein: CASSQPGSGVSYEQYF; CDR3 DNA: TGCGCCAGCAGCCAACCCGGGTCGGGGGTTTCTTACGAGCAGTACTTC
CDR3 length: 16; D gene: -; V gene: TRBV19; J gene: TRBJ2-3; clone size: -; CDR3 protein: CASRSRGVFSTDTQYF; CDR3 DNA: TGTGCCAGTAGATCCCGGGGAGTTTTCAGCACAGATACGCAGTATTTT
CDR3 length: 18; D gene: -; V gene: TRBV11-2; J gene: TRBJ2-6; clone size: -; CDR3 protein: CASTMAGLHRSGANVLTF; CDR3 DNA: TGTGCCAGTACCATGGCAGGACTGCATCGCTCTGGGGCCAACGTCCTGACTTTC
CDR3 length: 15; D gene: TRBD2; V gene: TRBV4-3; J gene: TRBJ2-1; clone size: few; CDR3 protein: CASSQGTSGGNEQFF; CDR3 DNA: TGCGCCAGCAGCCAAGGGACTAGTGGAGGCAATGAGCAGTTCTTC
CDR3 length: 16; D gene: TRBD2; V gene: TRBV7-9; J gene: TRBJ2-1; clone size: -; CDR3 protein: CASSLILAGVYNEQFF; CDR3 DNA: TGTGCCAGCAGCCTCATACTAGCGGGAGTCTACAATGAGCAGTTCTTC
CDR3 length: 15; D gene: -; V gene: TRBV7-9; J gene: TRBJ2-5; clone size: -; CDR3 protein: CASSSQQGRVETQYF; CDR3 DNA: TGTGCCAGCAGCTCTCAACAGGGTAGGGTGGAGACCCAGTACTTC
CDR3 length: 14; D gene: -; V gene: TRBV5-4; J gene: TRBJ2-2; clone size: -; CDR3 protein: CASSPGDGSGELFF; CDR3 DNA: TGTGCCAGCAGCCCAGGGGACGGCTCCGGGGAGCTGTTTTTT
CDR3 length: 11; D gene: -; V gene: TRBV2; J gene: TRBJ2-1; clone size: once; CDR3 protein: CASALANEQFF; CDR3 DNA: TGTGCCTCGGCCCTAGCGAATGAGCAGTTCTTC
CDR3 length: 13; D gene: -; V gene: TRBV30; J gene: TRBJ1-1; clone size: -; CDR3 protein: CAWSADRNTEAFF; CDR3 DNA: TGTGCCTGGAGTGCGGACAGAAACACTGAAGCTTTCTTT
CDR3 length: 14; D gene: -; V gene: TRBV5-4; J gene: TRBJ1-1; clone size: -; CDR3 protein: CASSPGGWNTEAFF; CDR3 DNA: TGTGCCAGCAGCCCGGGGGGCTGGAACACTGAAGCTTTCTTT
CDR3 length: 14; D gene: -; V gene: TRBV5-5; J gene: TRBJ2-7; clone size: -; CDR3 protein: CASSLVAALFQQYF; CDR3 DNA: TGTGCCAGCAGCTTGGTAGCGGCCCTCTTCCAGCAGTACTTC
CDR3 length: 12; D gene: -; V gene: TRBV5-1; J gene: TRBJ2-5; clone size: -; CDR3 protein: CASSLGRETQYF; CDR3 DNA: TGCGCCAGCAGCTTGGGCAGAGAGACCCAGTACTTC
CDR3 length: 15; D gene: TRBD2; V gene: TRBV5-1; J gene: TRBJ2-1; clone size: -; CDR3 protein: CASGLEGLPGGEQFF; CDR3 DNA: TGCGCCAGCGGCTTGGAAGGACTGCCCGGGGGGGAGCAGTTCTTC
CDR3 length: 15; D gene: TRBD1; V gene: TRBV19; J gene: TRBJ1-5; clone size: -; CDR3 protein: CASWGEDRVNQPQHF; CDR3 DNA: TGTGCCAGTTGGGGGGAGGACAGGGTAAACCAGCCCCAGCATTTT
CDR3 length: 15; D gene: TRBD2; V gene: TRBV6-5; J gene: TRBJ2-1; clone size: -; CDR3 protein: CASSSPSGAGNEQFF; CDR3 DNA: TGTGCCAGCAGCTCCCCTAGCGGGGCGGGGAATGAGCAGTTCTTC
CDR3 length: 15; D gene: TRBD1; V gene: TRBV28; J gene: TRBJ2-5; clone size: -; CDR3 protein: CASSLVTGGGKTQYF; CDR3 DNA: TGTGCCAGCAGTTTGGTGACAGGGGGGGGGAAGACCCAGTACTTC
CDR3 length: 14; D gene: TRBD1; V gene: TRBV6-5; J gene: TRBJ1-4; clone size: -; CDR3 protein: CASRDRGTNEKLFF; CDR3 DNA: TGTGCCAGCAGGGACAGGGGGACTAATGAAAAACTGTTTTTT
CDR3 length: 15; D gene: TRBD2; V gene: TRBV5-1; J gene: TRBJ2-1; clone size: -; CDR3 protein: CASSLRTGGWNEQFF; CDR3 DNA: TGCGCCAGCAGCTTGAGGACGGGGGGGTGGAATGAGCAGTTCTTC
CDR3 length: 16; D gene: TRBD2; V gene: TRBV7-6; J gene: TRBJ2-1; clone size: -; CDR3 protein: CASRHALAGGYNEQFF; CDR3 DNA: TGTGCCAGCAGACATGCCCTAGCGGGAGGGTACAATGAGCAGTTCTTC
CDR3 length: 14; D gene: -; V gene: TRBV19; J gene: TRBJ1-5; clone size: -; CDR3 protein: CASSIIRSNQPQHF; CDR3 DNA: TGTGCCAGTAGTATTATCAGAAGCAATCAGCCCCAGCATTTT
CDR3 length: 16; D gene: TRBD2; V gene: TRBV28; J gene: TRBJ2-5; clone size: -; CDR3 protein: CASSFPPAGVRETQYF; CDR3 DNA: TGTGCCAGCAGTTTCCCCCCGGCGGGGGTTCGGGAGACCCAGTACTTC
CDR3 length: 17; D gene: TRBD1; V gene: TRBV7-2; J gene: TRBJ1-2; clone size: once; CDR3 protein: CASSPPSLGTAQNGYTF; CDR3 DNA: TGTGCCAGCAGCCCACCCTCCCTCGGGACAGCACAAAATGGCTACACCTTC
CDR3 length: 13; D gene: -; V gene: TRBV4-3; J gene: TRBJ1-2; clone size: -; CDR3 protein: CASSQDRGHGYTF; CDR3 DNA: TGCGCCAGCAGCCAAGACAGGGGCCATGGCTACACCTTC
CDR3 length: 14; D gene: -; V gene: TRBV15; J gene: TRBJ2-3; clone size: -; CDR3 protein: CATSRDRAADTQYF; CDR3 DNA: TGTGCCACCAGCAGAGATCGAGCGGCCGATACGCAGTATTTT
CDR3 length: 11; D gene: -; V gene: TRBV7-9; J gene: TRBJ2-4; clone size: -; CDR3 protein: CARTVKNIQYF; CDR3 DNA: TGTGCAAGGACAGTAAAAAACATTCAGTACTTC
CDR3 length: 17; D gene: TRBD2; V gene: TRBV7-2; J gene: TRBJ2-3; clone size: -; CDR3 protein: CASSWELAGGPGDTQYF; CDR3 DNA: TGTGCCAGCAGCTGGGAACTAGCGGGAGGGCCGGGGGATACGCAGTATTTT
CDR3 length: 11; D gene: -; V gene: TRBV30; J gene: TRBJ1-1; clone size: -; CDR3 protein: CARRQGTEAFF; CDR3 DNA: TGTGCCCGGCGGCAGGGCACTGAAGCTTTCTTT
CDR3 length: 13; D gene: TRBD2; V gene: TRBV7-9; J gene: TRBJ2-3; clone size: -; CDR3 protein: CASSPGGPDTQYF; CDR3 DNA: TGTGCCAGCTCCCCGGGGGGTCCAGATACGCAGTATTTT
CDR3 length: 15; D gene: -; V gene: TRBV7-2; J gene: TRBJ2-1; clone size: -; CDR3 protein: CASSNTLGGYNEQFF; CDR3 DNA: TGTGCCAGCAGCAACACTCTAGGGGGCTACAATGAGCAGTTCTTC
CDR3 length: 12; D gene: TRBD1; V gene: TRBV19; J gene: TRBJ2-1; clone size: -; CDR3 protein: CATGTGYNEQFF; CDR3 DNA: TGTGCAACCGGGACAGGTTACAATGAGCAGTTCTTC
CDR3 length: 16; D gene: -; V gene: TRBV18; J gene: TRBJ2-3; clone size: few; CDR3 protein: CASSPMGGASTDTQYF; CDR3 DNA: TGTGCCAGCTCACCAATGGGGGGGGCAAGCACAGATACGCAGTATTTT
CDR3 length: 15; D gene: TRBD1; V gene: TRBV5-8; J gene: TRBJ2-7; clone size: -; CDR3 protein: CASSTEAGTVYEQYF; CDR3 DNA: TGTGCCAGCAGCACCGAAGCCGGGACAGTTTACGAGCAGTACTTC
CDR3 length: 15; D gene: TRBD2; V gene: TRBV4-3; J gene: TRBJ2-7; clone size: -; CDR3 protein: CASSQDRLAGSEQYF; CDR3 DNA: TGCGCCAGCAGCCAAGATCGACTAGCGGGAAGTGAGCAGTACTTC
CDR3 length: 15; D gene: TRBD1; V gene: TRBV9; J gene: TRBJ1-6; clone size: -; CDR3 protein: CASSGASTGVSPLHF; CDR3 DNA: TGTGCCAGCAGCGGGGCGTCTACAGGGGTTTCACCCCTCCACTTT
CDR3 length: 13; D gene: -; V gene: TRBV9; J gene: TRBJ2-3; clone size: -; CDR3 protein: CASSVEPEKVQYF; CDR3 DNA: TGTGCCAGCAGCGTAGAGCCGGAGAAGGTACAGTATTTT
CDR3 length: 16; D gene: -; V gene: TRBV30; J gene: TRBJ2-3; clone size: -; CDR3 protein: CAWSVTGSLNTDTQYF; CDR3 DNA: TGTGCCTGGAGTGTAACCGGGAGCTTAAACACAGATACGCAGTATTTT
CDR3 length: 15; D gene: TRBD1; V gene: TRBV14; J gene: TRBJ2-5; clone size: -; CDR3 protein: CASSHQQGAQETQYF; CDR3 DNA: TGTGCCAGCAGCCACCAACAGGGGGCCCAAGAGACCCAGTACTTC
CDR3 length: 17; D gene: -; V gene: TRBV5-1; J gene: TRBJ2-6; clone size: -; CDR3 protein: CASSLGAGLPGANVLTF; CDR3 DNA: TGCGCCAGCAGCTTGGGAGCAGGTCTACCCGGGGCCAACGTCCTGACTTTC
CDR3 length: 15; D gene: -; V gene: TRBV7-2; J gene: TRBJ2-7; clone size: -; CDR3 protein: CASSLGTAPSYEQYF; CDR3 DNA: TGTGCCAGCAGCTTAGGGACAGCTCCCTCCTACGAGCAGTACTTC